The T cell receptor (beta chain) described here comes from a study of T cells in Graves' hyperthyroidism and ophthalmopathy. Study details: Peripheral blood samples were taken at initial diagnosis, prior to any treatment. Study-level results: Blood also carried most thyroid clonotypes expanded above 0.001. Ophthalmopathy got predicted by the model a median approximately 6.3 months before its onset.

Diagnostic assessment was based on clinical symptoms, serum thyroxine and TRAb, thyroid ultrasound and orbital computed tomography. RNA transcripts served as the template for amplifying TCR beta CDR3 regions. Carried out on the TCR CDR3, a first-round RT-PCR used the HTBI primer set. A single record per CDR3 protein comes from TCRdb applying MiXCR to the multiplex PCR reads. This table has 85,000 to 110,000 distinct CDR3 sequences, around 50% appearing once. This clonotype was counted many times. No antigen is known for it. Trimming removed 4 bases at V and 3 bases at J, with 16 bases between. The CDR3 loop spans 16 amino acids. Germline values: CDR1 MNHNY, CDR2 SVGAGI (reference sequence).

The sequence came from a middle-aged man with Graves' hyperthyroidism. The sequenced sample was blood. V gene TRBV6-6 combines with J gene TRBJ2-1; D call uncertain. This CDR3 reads CASSSPGSGNYNEQFF. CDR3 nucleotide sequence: TGTGCCAGCAGTTCCCCCGGTTCAGGCAACTACAATGAGCAGTTCTTC.